These 10 T cell receptor beta chains originate from one sample sequenced in a study of blood T cell repertoires in COVID-19. Only in-frame clones appear in the TCRdb table, and some are missing; sequencing was by immunoSEQ multiplex PCR. The sample includes 150,000 to 200,000 clones, approximately 80% of them seen just once. The sample taken for sequencing was PBMCs or T cells enriched from blood (not recorded which). The receptors shown here come from a man aged 35 to 55 who had recovered from COVID-19.

The genes are TRBV7-8 and TRBJ2-3; the D gene is possibly TRBD2 (6 bases). This CDR3 is 13 amino acids long. Germline values: CDR1 SGHVS, CDR2 FQNEAQ. Between the trimmed V and J ends, which lost 4 bases and 7 bases, there was a span of 12 bases. Written as DNA, the CDR3 is TGTGCCAGCAGCTGGGGGGACGTGAATACGCAGTATTTT. Protein: CASSWGDVNTQYF.

The rearrangement uses TRBV3-1 (or the pseudogene TRBV3-2) and TRBJ1-2; 9 nucleotides line up with TRBD1. V was pared by 4 bases and J by 8 bases, with 8 bases of the junction left unmatched. There are 14 residues in the CDR3. Germline loops: CDR1 LGHDT, CDR2 YNNKEL (reference sequence). CDR3 loop: CASSLQGARWGYTF. The DNA of the CDR3 is TGTGCCAGCAGCCTACAGGGGGCCCGGTGGGGCTACACCTTC.

V is TRBV30 and J is TRBJ1-2; TRBD1 is a possible D gene (5 bases). V lost 5 bases and J lost 6, with 19 bases in between. Germline CDR1 reads GTSNPN; CDR2 reads SVGIG (reference sequence). The CDR3 covers 14 residues. The CDR3 bases are TGTGCCTGGGGCCTTCAGGGCCATGGACATGGCTACACCTTC. This codes for CAWGLQGHGHGYTF.

The rearrangement links TRBV6-5 to TRBJ2-7; 9 bases are shared with TRBD1. Germline assignment: CDR1 MNHEY and CDR2 SVGAGI. The CDR3 is 14 amino acids. V lost 6 bases to trimming and J lost 6 bases; unmatched junction nucleotides: 9. CDR3 amino acids: CASSPGTGPVEQYF. The CDR3 DNA follows: TGTGCCAGCAGCCCCGGGACAGGGCCTGTCGAGCAGTACTTC.

The chain recombines TRBV30 with TRBJ1-3, with D perhaps TRBD1 (6 bases). V dropped 2 bases and J dropped 4 bases, with 12 bases sitting between them. The germline V gene encodes CDR1 GTSNPN and CDR2 SVGIG (reference sequence). This CDR3 region has 14 residues. In DNA, the CDR3 is TGTGCCTGGAGTATCGTACAGGGCGGAAACACCATATATTTT. It translates to CAWSIVQGGNTIYF.

This clone has more than one count but fewer than ten. The CDR3 spells CASSQDLLSYTF. As DNA, the CDR3 is TGCGCCAGCAGCCAAGATCTTCTTAGCTACACCTTC. The chain uses TRBV4-1 and TRBJ1-2; D gene ambiguous. The V end lost 0 bases, the J end lost 9 bases, and 8 bases lay between the germline ends. This CDR3 has 12 amino acids. Per germline, CDR1 MGHRA and CDR2 YSYEKL.

The chain is built from TRBV7-3 and TRBJ1-5; 7 bases fit TRBD1. Germline V gives CDR1 SGHTA, CDR2 FQGTGA. With V trimmed by 1 base and J by 9 bases, 9 bases remained unmatched. The CDR3 spans 15 residues. In nucleotides, the CDR3 is TGTGCCAGCAGCTTAATGACAGGGTCCCCAGGGCCCCAGCATTTT. Its translation: CASSLMTGSPGPQHF.

V is TRBV6-5 and J is TRBJ1-1, with 10 nucleotides matching TRBD1. J lost 5 bases, V lost 6 bases, and 6 bases had no gene match. The CDR3 sequence is 14 residues long. Germline V gene sequence: CDR1 MNHEY, CDR2 SVGAGI. The DNA of the CDR3 is TGTGCCAGCAGGGAGGGACAGGGGTGGACTGAAGCTTTCTTT. Translated, it gives CASREGQGWTEAFF.

The chain joins TRBV5-1 to TRBJ2-7, with 11 positions matching TRBD2. The length of the CDR3 is 15 residues. With V trimmed by 0 bases and J by 2 bases, 1 base remained unmatched. Germline values: CDR1 SGHRS, CDR2 YFSETQ. The CDR3 reads CASSLVAGGPYEQYF. The CDR3 DNA follows: TGCGCCAGCAGCTTGGTAGCGGGGGGGCCCTACGAGCAGTACTTC.

V and J are TRBV30 and TRBJ1-3; TRBD1 matches 7 bases. The CDR3 contains 20 residues. With V trimmed by 2 bases and J by 3 bases, 22 bases remained unmatched. CDR1 GTSNPN and CDR2 SVGIG come from the germline V gene (reference sequence). Written as DNA, the CDR3 is TGTGCCTGGAGTCGGTTAGAAGGGGGCCGCTTAAGCCATCTTGGAAACACCATATATTTT. It is translated as CAWSRLEGGRLSHLGNTIYF.